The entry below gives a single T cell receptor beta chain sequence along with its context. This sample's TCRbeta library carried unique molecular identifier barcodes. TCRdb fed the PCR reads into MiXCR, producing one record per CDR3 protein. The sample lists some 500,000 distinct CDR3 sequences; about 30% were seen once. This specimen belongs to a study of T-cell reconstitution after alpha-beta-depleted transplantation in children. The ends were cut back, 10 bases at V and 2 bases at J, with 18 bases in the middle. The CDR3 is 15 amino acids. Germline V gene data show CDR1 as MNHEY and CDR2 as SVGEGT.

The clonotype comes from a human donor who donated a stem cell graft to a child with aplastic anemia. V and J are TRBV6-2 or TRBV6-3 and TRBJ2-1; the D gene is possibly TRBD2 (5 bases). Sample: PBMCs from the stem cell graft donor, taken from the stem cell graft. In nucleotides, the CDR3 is TGTGCCACCCAGTCCCGGGGTTCGACCTACAATGAGCAGTTCTTC. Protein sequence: CATQSRGSTYNEQFF.